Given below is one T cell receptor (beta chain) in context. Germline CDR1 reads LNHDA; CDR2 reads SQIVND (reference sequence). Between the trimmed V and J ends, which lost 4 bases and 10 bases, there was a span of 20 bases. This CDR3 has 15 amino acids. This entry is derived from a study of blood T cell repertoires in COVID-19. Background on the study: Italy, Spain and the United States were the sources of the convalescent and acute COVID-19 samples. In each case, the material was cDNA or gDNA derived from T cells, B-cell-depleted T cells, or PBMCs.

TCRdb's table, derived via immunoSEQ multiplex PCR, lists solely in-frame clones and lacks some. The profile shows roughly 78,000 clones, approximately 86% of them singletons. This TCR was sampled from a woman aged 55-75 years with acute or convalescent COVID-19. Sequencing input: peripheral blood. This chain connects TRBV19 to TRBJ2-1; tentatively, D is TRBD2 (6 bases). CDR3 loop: CASSSQLARTGEQFF. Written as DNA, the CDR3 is TGTGCCAGTAGTAGTCAGCTAGCGAGGACGGGGGAGCAGTTCTTC.